Below, 26 T cell receptor beta chains from the same sample are listed, as sequenced in a study of T cell repertoires in cytomegalovirus infection. One entry per CDR3 protein results from TCRdb running MiXCR on the reads. The sample comprises a few hundred thousand distinct CDR3 sequences, more than 8% of which are singletons, and 4.3% rests with the top ten. The sequenced sample was PBMCs. Receptor source: a human donor in good health (CMV status not recorded). Some clones in this sample may be carry-over from other donors' samples.

This clonotype was recorded many times. The chain is built from TRBV20-1 and TRBJ2-5; the match to TRBD2 covers 10 bases. V trimming: 6 bases; J trimming: 6 bases; junction bases outside the gene matches: 10. The CDR3 consists of 14 residues. CDR1 and CDR2 from the germline V gene are DFQATT and SNEGSKA (reference sequence). CDR3 amino acids: CSAGLAGVTKTQYF. For the CDR3, the DNA is TGCAGTGCGGGCCTAGCGGGAGTTACTAAGACCCAGTACTTC.

In this sample, this clonotype turned up many times. At one boundary the junction diverges from the germline segment, which might be a read error. J is TRBJ2-3 and V is TRBV4-3; TRBD2 matches 7 bases. This CDR3 comprises 13 residues. Germline CDR1 reads LGHNA; CDR2 reads YSLEER. CDR3 in amino acids: CASSQDRGRARLF. The CDR3 DNA is TGCGCCAGCAGCCAAGATCGAGGGAGGGCCAGGTTGTTT.

This clonotype was seen a handful of times. The genes are TRBV4-2 and TRBJ2-3; TRBD2 is a possible D gene (5 bases). Deletions cut 0 bases from V and 4 bases from J, with 11 bases between. The CDR3 spans 15 residues. Germline lookup yields CDR1 LGHNA and CDR2 YNFKEQ. The CDR3 DNA follows: TGTGCCAGCAGCCAAGATGTAGGAGCGGCAGATACGCAGTATTTT. Protein product: CASSQDVGAADTQYF.

This chain links TRBV19 with TRBJ2-7; no definite D call. V gave up 3 bases and J gave up 3 bases, with 12 bases separating them. The germline CDR1 and CDR2 sequences are LNHDA and SQIVND (reference sequence). The CDR3 has 14 amino acids. The CDR3 sequence: CASSIGPGVYEQYF. CDR3 bases: TGTGCCAGTAGTATCGGCCCCGGAGTCTACGAGCAGTACTTC. Full variable domain (rest looked up from reference TRBV19 and TRBJ2-7): DGGITQSPKYLFRKEGQNVTLSCEQNLNHDAMYWYRQDPGQGLRLIYYSQIVNDFQKGDIAEGYSVSREKKESFPLTVTSAQKNPTAFYLCASSIGPGVYEQYFGPGTRLTVT.

CDR3 nucleotides: TGTGCCAGCAGCGTTCTAGCCAGCTCTGGGGCCAACGTCCTGACTTTC. Residues: CASSVLASSGANVLTF. The J gene is TRBJ2-6, the V gene TRBV2; tentatively, D is TRBD2 (5 bases). Trimming left V 6 bases short and J 0 bases short, with 12 bases between. CDR3 length: 16 residues. CDR1 is SNHLY and CDR2 is FYNNEI in the germline V gene.

The table lists this clonotype with a few counts. CDR3 bases: TGTGCCAGCAGCTTAGCCAGGTCGGGCTACGAGCAGTACTTC. Its protein product is CASSLARSGYEQYF. The chain recombines TRBV11-2 with TRBJ2-7, with D unresolved. The CDR3 spans 14 residues. Trimming stripped 1 base from V and 3 bases from J, with 10 bases between. The germline V gene has CDR1 SGHAT and CDR2 FQNNGV.

The rearrangement joins TRBV15 to TRBJ1-1; D not resolved. The CDR3 is 13 residues long. Germline V gene sequence: CDR1 LNHNV, CDR2 YYDKDF (reference sequence). V gave up 4 bases and J gave up 2 bases, with 8 bases separating them. CDR3 nucleotides: TGTGCCACCAGCAAGAAAGGAAACACTGAAGCTTTCTTT. It codes for CATSKKGNTEAFF.

The sample holds many counts of this clonotype. The V call is TRBV7-2, the J call TRBJ2-5; D remains ambiguous. V lost 4 bases, J lost 6 bases, and 6 bases lay in between. Per germline, CDR1 SGHTA and CDR2 FQGNSA. There are 11 residues in the CDR3. The chain's CDR3 is CASSSQKTQYF. The DNA for the CDR3 is TGTGCCAGCAGCTCTCAGAAGACCCAGTACTTC.

V usage is TRBV20-1 and J usage is TRBJ1-2; D not certain. This CDR3 region has 13 residues. Trimming took 5 bases from V and 2 from J, leaving 12 bases between them. Looked up from germline, CDR1 is DFQATT and CDR2 is SNEGSKA (reference sequence). The CDR3, as DNA: TGCAGTGCTCCCTCGGGCACGAACTATGGCTACACCTTC. Protein sequence: CSAPSGTNYGYTF.

There are many counts of this clonotype. The chain recombines TRBV7-6 with TRBJ1-6; 8 nucleotides agree with TRBD1. The V gene end was trimmed by 4 bases and the J gene end by 7 bases; junction bases not matched to a gene: 3. The CDR3 totals 14 residues. Per the germline V gene, CDR1 is SGHVS and CDR2 is FNYEAQ. The DNA for the CDR3 is TGTGCCAGCAGCTCGGACAGGGCGAATTCACCCCTCCACTTT. Translated, it gives CASSSDRANSPLHF.

This clonotype was detected only a few times. The rearrangement links TRBV20-1 to TRBJ2-1, with 16 bases that match TRBD2. V gave up 6 bases and J gave up 4 bases; unmatched junction bases: 21. Germline-derived CDR1 and CDR2 are DFQATT and SNEGSKA (reference sequence). There are 21 residues in the CDR3. Here the CDR3 DNA reads TGCAGTGCGCACCCTTCCGGACGGACAGGGACTAGCGGGGGGGCTTACAATGAGCAGTTCTTC. This codes for CSAHPSGRTGTSGGAYNEQFF.

This clonotype was picked up many times. This chain connects TRBV7-2 to TRBJ1-1, with D tentatively TRBD1 (6 bases). Deletions cut 4 bases from V and 3 bases from J, with 9 bases between. The V gene's germline CDR1 is SGHTA and CDR2 FQGNSA. The CDR3 sequence is 13 residues long. For the CDR3, the DNA is TGTGCCAGCAGCTCACACAGGGACACTGAAGCTTTCTTT. It codes for CASSSHRDTEAFF.

This clonotype appeared many times. This chain links TRBV20-1 with TRBJ1-3; weak D call: TRBD1 (5 bases). Trimming shortened V by 3 bases and J by 0 bases, and 24 bases separated the two germline ends. The CDR3 is 19 amino acids. The germline CDR1 and CDR2 sequences are DFQATT and SNEGSKA (reference sequence). CDR3 nucleotide sequence: TGCAGTGCTAGCCCAGCATTGTTCGGTCGGGGACTCTCTGGAAACACCATATATTTT. Translating gives CSASPALFGRGLSGNTIYF.

The chain is built from TRBV15 and TRBJ2-2, with a weak D call TRBD1 (6 bases). Germline V lookup: CDR1 LNHNV, CDR2 YYDKDF (reference sequence). The V gene lost 2 bases and the J gene lost 4 bases, with 14 bases spanning the gap. This CDR3 comprises 16 residues. The CDR3 loop is CATSRPRGPITGELFF. CDR3 sequence (DNA): TGTGCCACCAGCAGACCCAGGGGACCGATCACCGGGGAGCTGTTTTTT.

V is TRBV20-1 and J is TRBJ1-2; D may be TRBD1 (5 bases). Germline values: CDR1 DFQATT, CDR2 SNEGSKA (reference sequence). V dropped 0 bases and J dropped 9 bases, with 20 bases sitting between them. This CDR3 contains 15 residues. CDR3: CSARDRAGFLLSYTF. CDR3 nucleotides: TGCAGTGCTAGAGATCGAGCAGGGTTCTTGTTAAGCTACACCTTC.

The chain combines TRBV4-2 with TRBJ1-5, with a tentative D call TRBD1 (5 bases). From germline, CDR1 is LGHNA and CDR2 YNFKEQ. The CDR3 loop spans 17 amino acids. V lost 0 bases, J lost 4 bases, and 16 bases lay in between. In nucleotides, the CDR3 is TGTGCCAGCAGCCAAGACCCTGGATCCGAGGGGAATCAGCCCCAGCATTTT. It is translated as CASSQDPGSEGNQPQHF.

Many counts were recorded for this clonotype. The J gene is TRBJ2-7, the V gene TRBV5-8; no clear D. This CDR3 is built from 14 residues. Germline CDR1 and CDR2: SGHTS and YDEGEE. V shed 3 bases and J shed 0 bases, with 10 bases lying between them. The CDR3 coding sequence is TGTGCCAGCAGCTACGGGCGTAGCTCCTACGAGCAGTACTTC. Its translation is CASSYGRSSYEQYF.

This chain links TRBV20-1 with TRBJ2-3; TRBD2 matches at 12 bases. V shed 6 bases and J 8 bases; nucleotides not matched to a gene: 15. CDR3 length: 16 residues. Per germline, CDR1 DFQATT and CDR2 SNEGSKA (reference sequence). The CDR3, as DNA: TGCAGTGCCAGGGGAGGAGGGACTAGCGGGTTGGGTACGCAGTATTTT. It yields the protein CSARGGGTSGLGTQYF.

This clonotype was recorded many times. The chain couples TRBV7-2 to TRBJ2-7; 7 nucleotides agree with TRBD2. The CDR3 runs 14 residues. Unmatched junction bases numbered 5, after V lost 2 bases and J lost 4 bases. In germline, CDR1 is SGHTA, CDR2 FQGNSA. CDR3 bases: TGTGCCAGCAGCTTACAGGGAGGGCGATACGAGCAGTACTTC. Protein: CASSLQGGRYEQYF.

This clonotype was counted at least ten times. The chain links TRBV25-1 to TRBJ1-1; D possibly corresponds to TRBD1 (5 bases). CDR1 MGHDK and CDR2 SYGVNS come from the germline V gene. This CDR3 spans 14 amino acids. Trimming shortened V by 4 bases and J by 2 bases, and 11 bases separated the two germline ends. The CDR3 spells CASSARGLNTEAFF. The DNA of the CDR3 is TGTGCCAGCAGTGCCCGGGGCCTTAACACTGAAGCTTTCTTT.

This clonotype was recorded many times. The chain is built from TRBV7-8 and TRBJ2-7, with D possibly called TRBD1 or TRBD2 (6 bases each). The CDR3 is 17 residues long. Germline CDR1 SGHVS, CDR2 FQNEAQ. The ends were cut back, 11 bases at V and 6 bases at J, with 32 bases in the middle. The CDR3 DNA reads as TGTGCCGGCGAGATGGGGCGGGACACGGGGGTCAAGACCGAGCAGTACTTC. This codes for CAGEMGRDTGVKTEQYF. Complete variable domain (other parts from reference TRBV7-8 and TRBJ2-7): GAGVSQSPRYKVAKRGQDVALRCDPISGHVSLFWYQQALGQGPEFLTYFQNEAQLDKSGLPSDRFFAERPEGSVSTLKIQRTQQEDSAVYLCAGEMGRDTGVKTEQYFGPGTRLTVT.

This clonotype was found a few times. This chain connects TRBV18 to TRBJ1-5; 9 nucleotides line up with TRBD1. The trim removed 0 bases at V and 5 bases at J, leaving 2 bases unmatched. CDR1 and CDR2 (germline): KGHSH, LQKENI. This CDR3 has 15 amino acids. CDR3 loop: CASSPPWDRDQPQHF. CDR3 DNA sequence: TGTGCCAGCTCACCACCCTGGGACAGGGATCAGCCCCAGCATTTT.

This clonotype was seen repeatedly, ten times or more. The chain employs TRBV19 and TRBJ2-1; 13 nucleotides line up with TRBD2. Trimming at V came to 5 bases and at J to 5 bases, leaving 6 bases not matched to a gene. The CDR3 has 16 residues. Germline V gene sequence: CDR1 LNHDA, CDR2 SQIVND (reference sequence). DNA for the CDR3: TGTGCCAGTAGTGACCCCGGGACTAGCGGGAACAATGAGCAGTTCTTC. Amino acids: CASSDPGTSGNNEQFF.

This chain uses TRBV7-9 with TRBJ2-1, with D maybe TRBD2 (6 bases). The CDR3 loop spans 16 amino acids. The V and J ends lost 6 bases and 0 bases respectively, with 15 bases between them. Per the germline V gene, CDR1 is SEHNR and CDR2 is FQNEAQ (reference sequence). The DNA of the CDR3 is TGTGCCAGCAGTCTAGCGAACAGACTCTCCTACAATGAGCAGTTCTTC. It specifies CASSLANRLSYNEQFF. Filled out from reference TRBV7-9 and TRBJ2-1, the complete variable domain reads DTGVSQNPRHKITKRGQNVTFRCDPISEHNRLYWYRQTLGQGPEFLTYFQNEAQLEKSRLLSDRFSAERPKGSFSTLEIQRTEQGDSAMYLCASSLANRLSYNEQFFGPGTRLTVL.

This clonotype was recorded at least ten times. V and J are TRBV11-1 and TRBJ2-7; 10 nucleotides line up with TRBD2. The length of the CDR3 is 16 residues. Per germline, CDR1 SGHAT and CDR2 FQDESV (reference sequence). Losses at the gene ends were 4 bases for V and 2 bases for J; bases not matched to a gene: 8. The CDR3, as DNA: TGTGCCAGCAGCTATACCTTAGCGGGGGGAACCTACGAGCAGTACTTC. Translation: CASSYTLAGGTYEQYF. Looking up the rest from reference TRBV11-1 and TRBJ2-7 gives the full variable domain: EAEVAQSPRYKITEKSQAVAFWCDPISGHATLYWYRQILGQGPELLVQFQDESVVDDSQLPKDRFSAERLKGVDSTLKIQPAELGDSAMYLCASSYTLAGGTYEQYFGPGTRLTVT.

Many counts were recorded for this clonotype. The chain combines TRBV7-8 with TRBJ2-3; 9 positions match TRBD2. CDR1 SGHVS and CDR2 FQNEAQ come from the germline V gene. This CDR3 is 16 amino acids long. V shed 1 base, J shed 0 bases, and the junction held 2 bases outside the gene matches. CDR3 nucleotide sequence: TGTGCCAGCAGCTTAGGCGGGAGGGCCAGCACAGATACGCAGTATTTT. Its protein is CASSLGGRASTDTQYF.